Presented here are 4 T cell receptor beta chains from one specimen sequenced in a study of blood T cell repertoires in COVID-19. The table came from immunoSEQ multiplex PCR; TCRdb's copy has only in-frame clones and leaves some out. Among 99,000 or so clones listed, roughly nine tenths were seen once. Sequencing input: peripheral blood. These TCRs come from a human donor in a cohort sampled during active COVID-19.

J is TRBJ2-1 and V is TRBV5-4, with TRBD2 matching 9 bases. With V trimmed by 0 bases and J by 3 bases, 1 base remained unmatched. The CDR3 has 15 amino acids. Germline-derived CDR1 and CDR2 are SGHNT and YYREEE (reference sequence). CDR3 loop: CASSLGTSDYNEQFF. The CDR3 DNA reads TGTGCCAGCAGCTTGGGGACTAGCGACTACAATGAGCAGTTCTTC.

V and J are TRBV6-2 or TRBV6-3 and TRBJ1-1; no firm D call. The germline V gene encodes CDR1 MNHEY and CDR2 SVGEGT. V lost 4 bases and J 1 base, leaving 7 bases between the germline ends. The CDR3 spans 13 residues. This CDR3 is CASSSQENTEAFF. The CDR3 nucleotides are TGTGCCAGCAGTTCCCAGGAGAACACTGAAGCTTTCTTT.

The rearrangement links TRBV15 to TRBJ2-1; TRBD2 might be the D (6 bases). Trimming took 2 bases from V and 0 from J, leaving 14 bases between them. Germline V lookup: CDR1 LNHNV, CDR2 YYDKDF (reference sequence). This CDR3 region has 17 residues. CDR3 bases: TGTGCCACCAGCAGATCACCTAGCGCGGACTCCTACAATGAGCAGTTCTTC. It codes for CATSRSPSADSYNEQFF.

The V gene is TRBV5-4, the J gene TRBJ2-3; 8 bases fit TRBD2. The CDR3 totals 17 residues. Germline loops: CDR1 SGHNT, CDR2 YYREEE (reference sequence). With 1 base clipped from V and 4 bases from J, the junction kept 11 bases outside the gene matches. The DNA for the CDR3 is TGTGCCAGCAGCTTGAGTCACGGAGCGGGAGAAGCAGATACGCAGTATTTT. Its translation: CASSLSHGAGEADTQYF.